This TCR beta chain originates from a study of PD-1 blockade in classical Hodgkin lymphoma. Some clones are missing from TCRdb's copy, which holds only in-frame ones; the method was immunoSEQ multiplex PCR. The table records some 93,000 clones, 75% to 85% of them present only once. The V gene's germline CDR1 is MNHEY and CDR2 SMNVEV (reference sequence). The CDR3 is 14 residues long. V was clipped by 5 bases and J by 7 bases, with 17 bases between them. The time point is: cycle 4 day 1 (C4D1), after less than 7 weeks of nivolumab. Following autologous stem cell transplantation, relapse occurred in every patient, and exposure to brentuximab vedotin varied. This clone showed up just once. Its antigen is not known. General observations from the study: Prior to therapy, complete responders displayed diversity much like that of newly diagnosed patients. According to reports, newly diagnosed patients had lower baseline TCR diversity than healthy donors, and relapsed/refractory patients had lower baseline TCR diversity still.

The sequence was collected from a human donor with classical Hodgkin lymphoma. The gene calls are TRBV27 and TRBJ1-2; D call uncertain. The sequenced sample was peripheral blood mononuclear cells (PBMCs), obtained before the fourth cycle of nivolumab. The CDR3 is CASSPRILDFGYTF. The DNA of the CDR3 is TGTGCCAGCAGTCCCAGGATTCTCGATTTTGGCTACACCTTC.